The rows below give T cell receptor beta chains drawn from one sample of a study of T cells after yellow fever vaccination. TCRdb processed the 5' RACE reads anew with MiXCR; each CDR3 protein has one entry. This sample has about 69,000 distinct CDR3 sequences, with roughly 6% found just once. The specimen comprised CD4+ T cells sorted from PBMCs, sampled more than 13 days after the first yellow fever vaccination. All receptors derive from a man between 18 and 29 years old who received the YFV17D yellow fever vaccine. Both conserved end residues are part of each CDR3. Each record gives: CDR3 DNA, CDR3 protein, D gene, V gene, J gene, clone size. A D gene is named only where the DNA matches it firmly. Clone size appears in some rows only: once, few, many, or a class for an expanded clone.

CDR3nt: TGTGCCAGCAGCTTGTGGCGCGGCAATGAGCAGTTCTTC; CDR3aa: CASSLWRGNEQFF; d_gene: NA; v_gene: TRBV5-6; j_gene: TRBJ2-1; abundance: many
CDR3nt: TGCGCCAGCAGTTTAGCAGGCAATTCACCCCTCCACTTT; CDR3aa: CASSLAGNSPLHF; d_gene: NA; v_gene: TRBV5-1; j_gene: TRBJ1-6; abundance: many
CDR3nt: TGTGCCAGCAGCTTATGGCAGCCGTTAAACGAGCAGTACTTC; CDR3aa: CASSLWQPLNEQYF; d_gene: NA; v_gene: TRBV7-9; j_gene: TRBJ2-7; abundance: many
CDR3nt: TGTGCCAGCAGCTTGCTTGGTGACAGGGGACGCGACGAGCAGTACTTC; CDR3aa: CASSLLGDRGRDEQYF; d_gene: TRBD1; v_gene: TRBV5-6; j_gene: TRBJ2-7; abundance: many
CDR3nt: TGTGCCAGCAGCTTAAGGACTAGCGGGGATGAGCAGTTCTTC; CDR3aa: CASSLRTSGDEQFF; d_gene: TRBD2; v_gene: TRBV11-1; j_gene: TRBJ2-1; abundance: few
CDR3nt: TGCGCCAGCAGCTCAGACAGGCCCCTGGGGGGCACAGATACGCAGTATTTT; CDR3aa: CASSSDRPLGGTDTQYF; d_gene: NA; v_gene: TRBV5-1; j_gene: TRBJ2-3; abundance: many
CDR3nt: TGTGCCTGGAGTGTAGAGACTGAAGCTTTCTTT; CDR3aa: CAWSVETEAFF; d_gene: NA; v_gene: TRBV30; j_gene: TRBJ1-1; abundance: NA
CDR3nt: TGTGCCGGACGGACAGGGGGGACTGAAGCTTTCTTT; CDR3aa: CAGRTGGTEAFF; d_gene: TRBD1; v_gene: TRBV2; j_gene: TRBJ1-1; abundance: many
CDR3nt: TGTGCCATCAGTCCTCAGGACAGGGAAGAGACCCAGTACTTC; CDR3aa: CAISPQDREETQYF; d_gene: TRBD1; v_gene: TRBV10-3; j_gene: TRBJ2-5; abundance: many
CDR3nt: TGTGCCAGCAGCTTACGGGCGGCCGGCTACACCTTC; CDR3aa: CASSLRAAGYTF; d_gene: NA; v_gene: TRBV7-9; j_gene: TRBJ1-2; abundance: many
CDR3nt: TGCAGTGCTAGAGCGACAGGGTCTAGCTCCTATAATTCACCCCTCCACTTT; CDR3aa: CSARATGSSSYNSPLHF; d_gene: TRBD1; v_gene: TRBV20-1; j_gene: TRBJ1-6; abundance: many
CDR3nt: TGTGCCAGCAGCACTAGCGGGCGGCCGGATACGCAGTATTTT; CDR3aa: CASSTSGRPDTQYF; d_gene: TRBD2; v_gene: TRBV9; j_gene: TRBJ2-3; abundance: many
CDR3nt: TGCAGTGCTAGCGGTCTAGGCTCCTACAATGAGCAGTTCTTC; CDR3aa: CSASGLGSYNEQFF; d_gene: NA; v_gene: TRBV20-1; j_gene: TRBJ2-1; abundance: many
CDR3nt: TGTGCCAGCCTTCGTCCGGGGGGGAACACCGGGGAGCTGTTTTTT; CDR3aa: CASLRPGGNTGELFF; d_gene: TRBD2; v_gene: TRBV7-9; j_gene: TRBJ2-2; abundance: many
CDR3nt: TGTGCCAGCAGCCCCCAGGGGTCCCCCTCCTACGAGCAGTACTTC; CDR3aa: CASSPQGSPSYEQYF; d_gene: NA; v_gene: TRBV3-1; j_gene: TRBJ2-7; abundance: many
CDR3nt: TGTGCCAGCAGCCAATGGGGTAATGATGGCGGGGAGCTGTTTTTT; CDR3aa: CASSQWGNDGGELFF; d_gene: NA; v_gene: TRBV3-1; j_gene: TRBJ2-2; abundance: many
CDR3nt: TGTGCCAGCAGCCAAGACGGGGTGAACACTGAAGCTTTCTTT; CDR3aa: CASSQDGVNTEAFF; d_gene: NA; v_gene: TRBV4-2; j_gene: TRBJ1-1; abundance: many
CDR3nt: TGCAGTGCTGGAGGTCAGCCCCAGCATTTT; CDR3aa: CSAGGQPQHF; d_gene: NA; v_gene: TRBV20-1; j_gene: TRBJ1-5; abundance: few
CDR3nt: TGTGCCAGCAGCCATGAGACTAGCGGCTTCTACGAGCAGTACTTC; CDR3aa: CASSHETSGFYEQYF; d_gene: TRBD2; v_gene: TRBV4-2; j_gene: TRBJ2-7; abundance: many
CDR3nt: TGTGCCAGCAGTTTGTTTTGGGGGACATCCCCTTACAATGAGCAGTTCTTC; CDR3aa: CASSLFWGTSPYNEQFF; d_gene: NA; v_gene: TRBV12-3/TRBV12-4; j_gene: TRBJ2-1; abundance: many
CDR3nt: TGTGCCAGCAGCTTAGAATGGCGCCTAAAGAACACTGAAGCTTTCTTT; CDR3aa: CASSLEWRLKNTEAFF; d_gene: NA; v_gene: TRBV11-2; j_gene: TRBJ1-1; abundance: many
CDR3nt: TGTGCCAGCAGCCTCCTTGGGACTAGCGGGTTGAAAGAGACCCAGTACTTC; CDR3aa: CASSLLGTSGLKETQYF; d_gene: TRBD2; v_gene: TRBV7-7; j_gene: TRBJ2-5; abundance: many